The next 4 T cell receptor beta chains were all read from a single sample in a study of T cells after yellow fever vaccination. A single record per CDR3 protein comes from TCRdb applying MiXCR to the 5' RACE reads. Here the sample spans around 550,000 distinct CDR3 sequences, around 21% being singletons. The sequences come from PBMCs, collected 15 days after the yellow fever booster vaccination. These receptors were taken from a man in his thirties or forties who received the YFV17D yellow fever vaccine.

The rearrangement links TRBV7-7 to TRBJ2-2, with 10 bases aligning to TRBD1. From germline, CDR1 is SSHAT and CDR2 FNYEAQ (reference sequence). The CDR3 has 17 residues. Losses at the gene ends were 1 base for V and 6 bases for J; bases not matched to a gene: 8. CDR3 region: CASSLDPGQGSSGELFF. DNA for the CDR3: TGTGCCAGCAGCTTAGACCCGGGACAGGGGTCGTCCGGGGAGCTGTTTTTT.

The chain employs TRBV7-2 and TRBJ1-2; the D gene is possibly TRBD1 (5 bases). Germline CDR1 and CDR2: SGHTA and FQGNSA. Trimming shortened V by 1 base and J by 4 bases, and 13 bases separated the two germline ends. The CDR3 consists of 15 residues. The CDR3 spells CASSLVGVRVYGYTF. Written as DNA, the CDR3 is TGTGCCAGCAGCTTAGTGGGGGTCCGCGTCTATGGCTACACCTTC.

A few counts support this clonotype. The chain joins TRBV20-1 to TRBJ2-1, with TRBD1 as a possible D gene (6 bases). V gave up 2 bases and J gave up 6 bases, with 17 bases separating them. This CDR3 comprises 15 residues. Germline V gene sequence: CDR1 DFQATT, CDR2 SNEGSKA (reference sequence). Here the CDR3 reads CSARKGHSGRNEQFF. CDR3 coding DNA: TGCAGTGCTAGAAAGGGACACTCCGGGCGCAATGAGCAGTTCTTC.

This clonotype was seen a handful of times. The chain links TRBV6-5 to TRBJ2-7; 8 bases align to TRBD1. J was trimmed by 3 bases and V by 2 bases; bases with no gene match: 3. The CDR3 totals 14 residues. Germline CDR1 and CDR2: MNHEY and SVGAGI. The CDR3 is CASSYLDRVYEQYF. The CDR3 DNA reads TGTGCCAGCAGTTACCTGGACAGGGTCTACGAGCAGTACTTC.